The 10 T cell receptor beta chains below were found in one sample sequenced in a study of OX40 agonist ivuxolimab in advanced cancers. Library method: the immunoSEQ multiplex PCR assay. TCRdb retrieved this table from immuneACCESS and kept in-frame rearrangements only. Not all clones are present; in checked studies, unresolved V genes account for under half, and no reason is known for the remainder. This sample holds 55,000 to 75,000 clones; about four fifths were observed only once. The top ten constitute less than 2.5% of the sample. The sample was CD4+ or CD8+ T cells sorted from blood, taken in a trial of the OX40 agonist ivuxolimab. Every receptor here comes from an adult with an advanced solid tumor such as melanoma, head and neck, liver or kidney cancer.

This clone was seen only once. The J gene is TRBJ2-7, the V gene TRBV4-1, with 7 bases fitting TRBD2. CDR1 is MGHRA and CDR2 is YSYEKL in the germline V gene. The length of the CDR3 is 16 residues. The ends lost 1 base at V and 5 bases at J; junction bases unmatched: 11. The CDR3 protein is CASSQVGGRVKNEQYF. The CDR3 DNA follows: TGCGCCAGCAGCCAAGTTGGGGGGAGGGTGAAAAACGAGCAGTACTTC.

This chain connects TRBV29-1 to TRBJ1-1; D gene ambiguous. Trimming took off 4 bases at V and 0 bases at J, with 9 bases between the two ends. The germline CDR1 and CDR2 sequences are SQVTM and ANQGSEA. The CDR3 covers 13 residues. CDR3 sequence reads: CSVAQLLNTEAFF. CDR3 bases: TGCAGCGTTGCCCAGCTACTGAACACTGAAGCTTTCTTT.

This clone was seen only once. The chain links TRBV10-3 to TRBJ2-2; possibly TRBD1 for D (5 bases). Trimming took off 3 bases at V and 4 bases at J, with 18 bases between the two ends. CDR3 length: 17 residues. Germline assignment: CDR1 ENHRY and CDR2 SYGVKD. The CDR3 bases are TGTGCCATCAGTGAACAGATAACAGGTCCGGGCACCGGGGAGCTGTTTTTT. The encoded protein is CAISEQITGPGTGELFF.

The V and J genes are TRBV7-9 and TRBJ2-1, with 8 bases lining up with TRBD2. From germline, CDR1 is SEHNR and CDR2 FQNEAQ (reference sequence). J was trimmed by 3 bases and V by 4 bases; bases with no gene match: 8. The CDR3 length is 16 residues. The CDR3 loop is CASSSGGLAVYNEQFF. CDR3 sequence (DNA): TGTGCCAGCAGCTCAGGCGGACTAGCTGTCTACAATGAGCAGTTCTTC.

The rearrangement uses TRBV5-1 and TRBJ2-7, with D unclear. Trimming took off 3 bases at V and 2 bases at J, with 9 bases between the two ends. Germline V CDR1 and CDR2: SGHRS, YFSETQ. This CDR3 is 13 amino acids long. The CDR3 protein is CASSSDWAYEQYF. The CDR3 bases are TGCGCCAGCAGCTCAGATTGGGCCTACGAGCAGTACTTC. Filled out from reference TRBV5-1 and TRBJ2-7, the complete variable domain reads KAGVTQTPRYLIKTRGQQVTLSCSPISGHRSVSWYQQTPGQGLQFLFEYFSETQRNKGNFPGRFSGRQFSNSRSEMNVSTLELGDSALYLCASSSDWAYEQYFGPGTRLTVT.

This chain links TRBV30 with TRBJ1-6, with no clear D. This CDR3 comprises 14 residues. The V gene's germline CDR1 is GTSNPN and CDR2 SVGIG (reference sequence). V was shortened by 0 bases and J by 7 bases, with 10 bases between the two germline ends. The CDR3: CAWSVLRTNSPLHF. The CDR3 DNA is TGTGCCTGGAGTGTATTACGGACCAATTCACCCCTCCACTTT.

The chain has TRBV11-2 and TRBJ1-2; TRBD1 is a possible D gene (5 bases). Germline CDR1 and CDR2: SGHAT and FQNNGV. The CDR3 length is 15 residues. With 5 bases removed from V and 4 bases from J, the gap between germline ends came to 17 bases. The CDR3 bases are TGTGCCAGCAGCATGGGAGGCAGGGCGTTCTATGGCTACACCTTC. This encodes CASSMGGRAFYGYTF. The complete variable domain, with remaining parts taken from reference TRBV11-2 and TRBJ1-2, reads EAGVAQSPRYKIIEKRQSVAFWCNPISGHATLYWYQQILGQGPKLLIQFQNNGVVDDSQLPKDRFSAERLKGVDSTLKIQPAKLEDSAVYLCASSMGGRAFYGYTFGSGTRLTVV.

This clone was seen only a few times. The genes are TRBV2 and TRBJ2-7; D call uncertain. The length of the CDR3 is 12 residues. V shed 4 bases and J shed 1 base, with 5 bases lying between them. CDR1 is SNHLY and CDR2 is FYNNEI in the germline V gene. CDR3: CASSAKSYEQYF. CDR3 DNA sequence: TGTGCCAGCAGTGCCAAGTCCTACGAGCAGTACTTC.

The gene calls are TRBV10-3 and TRBJ2-5; perhaps TRBD1 as D (7 bases). CDR1 and CDR2 (germline): ENHRY, SYGVKD. The CDR3 length is 15 residues. V shed 10 bases and J shed 1 base, with 19 bases lying between them. CDR3 amino acids: CATLKEEGAQETQYF. The CDR3 DNA reads as TGTGCCACCCTGAAGGAGGAGGGGGCCCAAGAGACCCAGTACTTC.

The rearrangement joins TRBV5-5 to TRBJ2-5; no definite D call. This CDR3 has 13 amino acids. Germline V CDR1 and CDR2: SGHKS, YYEKEE (reference sequence). Deletions cut 3 bases from V and 13 bases from J, with 19 bases between. The CDR3 loop reads CASSSDVKGFWYF. DNA for the CDR3: TGTGCCAGCAGCTCCGACGTGAAGGGTTTCTGGTACTTC.